What follows are 17 T cell receptor beta chains derived from one specimen sequenced in a study of blood T cell repertoires in COVID-19. The repertoire was sequenced with immunoSEQ multiplex PCR; TCRdb's copy has only in-frame clones and lacks some. The top ten hold around 6.8% of the sample, which has around 300,000 clones, approximately 92% seen once. Sequenced input: peripheral blood. The receptors originated from a woman aged 25 to 39 with COVID-19, enrolled during active disease.

This clone was picked up one time. CDR3 loop: CAWSDQGNQPQHF. DNA for the CDR3: TGTGCCTGGAGTGACCAGGGCAATCAGCCCCAGCATTTT. The chain joins TRBV30 to TRBJ1-5; D is unclear. CDR3 size: 13 residues. Deletions cut 1 base from V and 2 bases from J, with 6 bases between. Per the germline V gene, CDR1 is GTSNPN and CDR2 is SVGIG (reference sequence).

The rearrangement joins TRBV24-1 to TRBJ2-1, with D tentatively TRBD1 (6 bases). The CDR3 consists of 13 residues. V was shortened by 3 bases and J by 9 bases, with 11 bases between the two germline ends. Germline loops: CDR1 KGHDR, CDR2 SFDVKD. For the CDR3, the DNA is TGTGCCACCAGTGATCCACAGGGACCTGAGCAGTTCTTC. Translated, it gives CATSDPQGPEQFF.

The gene calls are TRBV10-3 and TRBJ2-5, with a tentative D call TRBD1 (7 bases). Trimming shortened V by 6 bases and J by 0 bases, and 14 bases separated the two germline ends. CDR1 is ENHRY, CDR2 SYGVKD, per germline. The CDR3 is 15 amino acids. The CDR3, as DNA: TGTGCCATCAGCCAACGCAGGGGGGACCAAGAGACCCAGTACTTC. Translating it yields CAISQRRGDQETQYF.

The chain couples TRBV4-1 to TRBJ1-2, with 7 nucleotides matching TRBD1. The germline V gene encodes CDR1 MGHRA and CDR2 YSYEKL. This CDR3 contains 13 residues. V lost 4 bases and J lost 6; bases outside the gene matches: 5. CDR3 DNA: TGCGCCAGCAGCCGAACAGGGGCCGATGGCTACACCTTC. The encoded protein is CASSRTGADGYTF.

V is TRBV12-5 and J is TRBJ2-1; 8 bases line up with TRBD2. The CDR3 is 15 residues long. Trimming took 5 bases from V and 2 from J; bases not matched to a gene: 5. Per germline, CDR1 LGHNT and CDR2 FRNRAP. The CDR3 DNA reads TGTGCTAGTGGTCTAGCGGGTCCGACCTACAATGAGCAGTTCTTC. Its translation: CASGLAGPTYNEQFF.

V gene TRBV10-3 combines with J gene TRBJ1-5, with D possibly TRBD1 on 5 matching bases. V lost 0 bases, J lost 6 bases, and 12 bases lay in between. There are 15 residues in the CDR3. Germline assignment: CDR1 ENHRY and CDR2 SYGVKD. The CDR3 region is CAISESKGRGQPQHF. CDR3 sequence (DNA): TGTGCCATCAGTGAGTCGAAGGGAAGGGGTCAGCCCCAGCATTTT.

This sequence joins TRBV19 and TRBJ1-2; 11 nucleotides line up with TRBD1. V lost 5 bases and J lost 6; bases outside the gene matches: 8. Germline assignment: CDR1 LNHDA and CDR2 SQIVND (reference sequence). The CDR3 is 15 residues long. The CDR3 spells CASSPRTGGPNGYTF. CDR3 nucleotides: TGTGCCAGTAGTCCTCGGACAGGGGGCCCAAATGGCTACACCTTC. Looking up the rest from reference TRBV19 and TRBJ1-2 gives the full variable domain: DGGITQSPKYLFRKEGQNVTLSCEQNLNHDAMYWYRQDPGQGLRLIYYSQIVNDFQKGDIAEGYSVSREKKESFPLTVTSAQKNPTAFYLCASSPRTGGPNGYTFGSGTRLTVV.

The chain has TRBV6-5 and TRBJ1-5, with 9 positions matching TRBD1. Germline values: CDR1 MNHEY, CDR2 SVGAGI. V was pared by 5 bases and J by 7 bases, with 9 bases of the junction left unmatched. This CDR3 contains 15 residues. The CDR3: CASSPTGGAGQPQHF. The CDR3 coding sequence is TGTGCCAGCAGTCCCACAGGGGGCGCAGGACAGCCCCAGCATTTT.

This chain uses TRBV30 with TRBJ2-7, with a weak D call TRBD2 (8 bases). This CDR3 region has 17 residues. Germline values: CDR1 GTSNPN, CDR2 SVGIG (reference sequence). V was shortened by 0 bases and J by 2 bases, with 20 bases between the two germline ends. DNA for the CDR3: TGTGCCTGGAGTGTAAGGGGGCTAGCGGGTCTCACCTACGAGCAGTACTTC. It codes for CAWSVRGLAGLTYEQYF.

The gene calls are TRBV7-2 and TRBJ2-7; D perhaps matches TRBD1 (7 bases). CDR3 length: 15 amino acids. V was shortened by 1 base and J by 1 base, with 11 bases between the two germline ends. Per the germline V gene, CDR1 is SGHTA and CDR2 is FQGNSA. DNA for the CDR3: TGTGCCAGCAGCTTAGTGGGGGGACAGTCCTACGAGCAGTACTTC. As protein: CASSLVGGQSYEQYF.

The gene calls are TRBV6-2 or TRBV6-3 and TRBJ1-5; 8 bases map to TRBD1. This CDR3 is 14 amino acids long. V trimming: 4 bases; J trimming: 5 bases; junction bases outside the gene matches: 4. Germline V lookup: CDR1 MNHEY, CDR2 SVGEGT. The CDR3 DNA reads TGTGCCAGCAGTTCGGACAGGGCAGATCAGCCCCAGCATTTT. Translation gives CASSSDRADQPQHF.

This sequence joins TRBV19 and TRBJ2-6; D is unclear. The CDR3 is 16 amino acids. CDR1 is LNHDA and CDR2 is SQIVND in the germline V gene (reference sequence). The V end was cut by 6 bases, the J end by 4 bases, with 16 bases between. Written as DNA, the CDR3 is TGTGCCAGTAGCCGTGAGGCGTCTCTGGGGGCCAACGTCCTGACTTTC. Its protein is CASSREASLGANVLTF.

The genes are TRBV5-1 and TRBJ2-7, with D possibly being TRBD1 (6 bases). Germline V gene lookup returns CDR1 SGHRS and CDR2 YFSETQ. The CDR3 contains 15 residues. V lost 4 bases to trimming and J lost 0 bases, with 14 bases between them. CDR3 nucleotides: TGCGCCAGCAGCGCCATACAGGGTAACTCCTACGAGCAGTACTTC. This encodes CASSAIQGNSYEQYF. Drawing the rest from reference TRBV5-1 and TRBJ2-7, the complete variable domain is KAGVTQTPRYLIKTRGQQVTLSCSPISGHRSVSWYQQTPGQGLQFLFEYFSETQRNKGNFPGRFSGRQFSNSRSEMNVSTLELGDSALYLCASSAIQGNSYEQYFGPGTRLTVT.

This clone was seen just once. CDR3 loop: CASSWARVTNEKLFF. In DNA form, the CDR3 reads TGTGCCAGCAGCTGGGCCAGGGTCACTAATGAAAAACTGTTTTTT. The V gene is TRBV4-2, the J gene TRBJ1-4, with D maybe TRBD1 (5 bases). The V gene's germline CDR1 is LGHNA and CDR2 YNFKEQ. The length of the CDR3 is 15 residues. V lost 5 bases to trimming and J lost 2 bases, with 12 bases between them.

The genes are TRBV2 and TRBJ1-2; D is undetermined. Trimming left V 6 bases short and J 0 bases short, with 17 bases between. Germline CDR1 and CDR2: SNHLY and FYNNEI. This CDR3 spans 16 amino acids. The CDR3 bases are TGTGCCAGCAGCCCCCCCCTAGGTCAGACTAACTATGGCTACACCTTC. It specifies CASSPPLGQTNYGYTF. The full variable domain, rest sourced from reference TRBV2 and TRBJ1-2, is EPEVTQTPSHQVTQMGQEVILRCVPISNHLYFYWYRQILGQKVEFLVSFYNNEISEKSEIFDDQFSVERPDGSNFTLKIRSTKLEDSAMYFCASSPPLGQTNYGYTFGSGTRLTVV.

J is TRBJ2-1 and V is TRBV28; 8 bases match TRBD2. The CDR3 consists of 11 residues. Looked up from germline, CDR1 is MDHEN and CDR2 is SYDVKM. The CDR3 sequence is CASSGGGEQFF. CDR3 nucleotide sequence: TGTGCATCATCGGGAGGGGGTGAGCAGTTCTTC.

The CDR3 sequence is CASSLGLFSYNEQFF. The CDR3 nucleotides are TGTGCCAGCAGCTTAGGACTTTTCTCCTACAATGAGCAGTTCTTC. J is TRBJ2-1 and V is TRBV7-2, with D hard to call. The CDR3 length is 15 residues. V shed 1 base and J shed 0 bases, with 7 bases lying between them. Germline V CDR1 and CDR2: SGHTA, FQGNSA. The full variable domain, with the rest looked up from reference TRBV7-2 and TRBJ2-1, is GAGVSQSPSNKVTEKGKDVELRCDPISGHTALYWYRQSLGQGLEFLIYFQGNSAPDKSGLPSDRFSAERTGGSVSTLTIQRTQQEDSAVYLCASSLGLFSYNEQFFGPGTRLTVL.